A selection of T cell receptor beta chains follows, all from one sample in a study of blood T cell repertoires in COVID-19. Sequenced by immunoSEQ multiplex PCR; TCRdb stores in-frame clones only, minus some. This sample has about 160,000 clones; more than 65% occur once, and the top ten carry over 15%. The source material was PBMCs or T cells enriched from blood (not recorded which). The receptors originated from a man aged 60 to 69 who had recovered from COVID-19. The CDR3 runs from the conserved cysteine through the conserved F or W. Each record gives: V gene, J gene, clone size, D gene, CDR3 DNA, CDR3 protein. A D gene is named only where the DNA matches it firmly. Only some rows state a clone size, as once, few, many or a class for expanded clones.

TRBV19	TRBJ2-2	.	TRBD2	TGTGCCAGTAGCACGGGGGGGAACACCGGGGAGCTGTTTTTT	CASSTGGNTGELFF
TRBV28	TRBJ1-5	few	.	TGTGCCAGCAGTTTATTCCAGGGGAGCAATCAGCCCCAGCATTTT	CASSLFQGSNQPQHF
TRBV30	TRBJ1-2	.	.	TGTGCCTGGAGTGTACAGCAGGGCCCGGATGGCTACACCTTC	CAWSVQQGPDGYTF
TRBV27	TRBJ2-4	.	.	TGTGCCAGCAGTTTAAAGGCAGGGTGGGCCAAAAACATTCAGTACTTC	CASSLKAGWAKNIQYF
TRBV24-1	TRBJ2-7	.	TRBD2	TGTGCCACCAGTGATTTTAGCTGGACTAGTAATTCGTACGAGCAGTACTTC	CATSDFSWTSNSYEQYF
TRBV6-5	TRBJ1-1	.	.	TGTGCCTGCGCGGCGGACACTGAAGCTTTCTTT	CACAADTEAFF
TRBV18	TRBJ1-6	.	.	TGTGCCAGCTCACCGTCAATCGCCAGAAATAATTCACCCCTCCACTTT	CASSPSIARNNSPLHF
TRBV7-8	TRBJ2-1	once	.	TGTGCCAGCAGCTTAGTTGAGAGGGAGTTCGACAATGAGCAGTTCTTC	CASSLVEREFDNEQFF
TRBV18	TRBJ2-5	.	.	TGTGCCAGCTCACCACTGGGGCCAAGTGGAGAGACCCAGTACTTC	CASSPLGPSGETQYF
TRBV29-1	TRBJ1-2	.	TRBD1	TGCAGCGTTCCATCGACAGGGGATGAGATTGGCTACACCTTC	CSVPSTGDEIGYTF
TRBV11-1	TRBJ2-5	.	TRBD2	TGTGCCAGCACCCCTTCGGGGACTAGCAGAGAGACCCAGTACTTC	CASTPSGTSRETQYF
TRBV14	TRBJ2-3	.	.	TGTGCCAGCAGCCTCCTAAAGGGGACAGATACGCAGTATTTT	CASSLLKGTDTQYF